The T cell receptor beta chain described here comes from a study of metastatic and nonmetastatic thyroid tumors. Study-level background: Peripheral blood and tumor or nodule samples from malignant and benign thyroid patients were compared. The study's findings and limits: Reports indicated that malignant thyroid tumors showed significantly higher TCR beta diversity than benign nodules did, in blood and tumor.

MiXCR was used by TCRdb to re-call the PCR reads. The table lists about 43,000 clones, 20% to 25% of them singletons. This clone was detected only a few times. Antigen unknown. Prior to thyroid surgery, none of the patients had received any treatment. This CDR3 spans 13 amino acids. Germline lookup yields CDR1 SGHAT and CDR2 FQNNGV. The V and J ends lost 5 bases and 4 bases respectively, with 11 bases between them. The chain couples TRBV11-2 to TRBJ1-2; D ambiguous. The sequence was collected from a female donor with papillary thyroid cancer or a benign thyroid nodule (not recorded which). Some clones in this sample may be carry-over from other donors' samples. Sequences were obtained from tumor tissue. The DNA of the CDR3 is TGTGCCAGCAGCCCCGGACCGCGCTATGGCTACACCTTC. This encodes CASSPGPRYGYTF.